In its sample, the clone carrying this TCR beta chain was seen many times. No antigen is known for it. The second PCR ran about 6 to 11 cycles with a sample-barcoded 5' primer and J-beta primers. Unique molecular identifiers of 12 random nucleotides labeled each cDNA. TCRdb reanalysed the 5' RACE reads using MiXCR and keeps one entry per CDR3 protein. The table shows approximately 810,000 distinct CDR3 sequences, with roughly 26% occurring only once. This specimen comes from a study of blood T cells in healthy people across ages. Study-wide context: About one barcoded TCR beta cDNA was captured per two T cells.

This CDR3 is 14 amino acids long. Germline V gives CDR1 SQVTM, CDR2 ANQGSEA. V lost 8 bases and J 6 bases, leaving 21 bases between the germline ends. Study-level findings and limits: Age brought a roughly linear fall in TCR beta diversity measured per million T cells.

Specimen: blood. This rearrangement joins TRBV29-1 to TRBJ2-3; D is perhaps TRBD2 (7 bases). This TCR came from a woman aged 80 or older in good health. The CDR3 DNA reads as TGCAGCTCTAAGACGGGGGGCGCGACGGATACGCAGTATTTT. Its translation: CSSKTGGATDTQYF.